Each of the 11 T cell receptor beta chains below was sequenced from the same sample in a study of Graves' ophthalmopathy and Graves' hyperthyroidism. From RNA, the CDR3 regions of TCR beta chains were amplified and sequenced. The first round was an RT-PCR with HTBI primers, and the second round was a multiplex PCR. Each CDR3 protein gets one entry after TCRdb re-called the multiplex PCR reads with MiXCR. The table lists roughly 420,000 distinct CDR3 sequences, 20% to 25% of them singletons, with roughly 3.2% in the top ten. Sequencing was done on a sample of peripheral blood. The origin of the receptors is a woman in her late teens or twenties with stable Graves' hyperthyroidism.

The chain couples TRBV11-2 to TRBJ1-2; D unresolved. The V end lost 2 bases, the J end lost 1 base, and 8 bases lay between the germline ends. Germline lookup yields CDR1 SGHAT and CDR2 FQNNGV. CDR3 length: 14 residues. The CDR3 DNA sequence: TGTGCCAGCAGCTTAAATCCCCTTAACTATGGCTACACCTTC. Protein sequence: CASSLNPLNYGYTF.

The chain's CDR3 is CAISPTGTSGNSGIGELFF. The CDR3 nucleotides read TGTGCCATCAGCCCCACCGGGACTAGCGGGAACTCGGGCATCGGGGAGCTGTTTTTT. The chain uses TRBV10-3 and TRBJ2-2; TRBD2 agrees at 13 bases. The CDR3 has 19 amino acids. The V and J ends lost 6 bases and 7 bases, in that order; junction bases with no gene match: 17. Germline CDR1 and CDR2: ENHRY and SYGVKD.

The rearrangement joins TRBV6-1 to TRBJ1-6, with D possibly TRBD1 on 5 matching bases. Germline CDR1 MNHNS, CDR2 SASEGT. V lost 10 bases to trimming and J lost 2 bases, with 18 bases between them. This CDR3 region has 16 residues. CDR3 nucleotides: TGTGCCACCCAAAACAGGCCAGGCGCCTATAATTCACCCCTCCACTTT. It codes for CATQNRPGAYNSPLHF.

There are many counts of this clonotype. The genes are TRBV12-3 or TRBV12-4 and TRBJ1-3, with no clear D. With 2 bases removed from V and 0 bases from J, the gap between germline ends came to 17 bases. This CDR3 has 18 residues. The CDR3 region is CASSLYEPSMVSGNTIYF. The CDR3 DNA sequence: TGTGCCAGCAGTTTATATGAACCCTCAATGGTCTCTGGAAACACCATATATTTT.

This clonotype was picked up many times. The V call is TRBV4-1, the J call TRBJ2-7; D possibly corresponds to TRBD2 (5 bases). Per germline, CDR1 MGHRA and CDR2 YSYEKL. V was pared by 0 bases and J by 3 bases, with 9 bases between. The CDR3 totals 14 residues. The CDR3 DNA sequence: TGCGCCAGCAGCCAAGAGCGGGTCAGCTACGAGCAGTACTTC. This sequence encodes CASSQERVSYEQYF.

At least ten counts were recorded for this clonotype. The chain carries TRBV10-3 and TRBJ1-5; possible D gene TRBD1, 5 bases. CDR3 length: 15 amino acids. Trimming removed 4 bases at V and 0 bases at J, with 10 bases between. Germline V gene data show CDR1 as ENHRY and CDR2 as SYGVKD. CDR3 sequence reads: CAISGDAASNQPQHF. The CDR3 region has the DNA TGTGCCATCAGTGGGGACGCAGCTAGCAATCAGCCCCAGCATTTT.

At least ten counts were recorded for this clonotype. This sequence joins TRBV12-3 or TRBV12-4 and TRBJ1-1; the match to TRBD1 covers 7 bases. V dropped 7 bases and J dropped 2; count of bases not matched to a gene: 10. This CDR3 is 15 amino acids long. The CDR3 DNA sequence: TGTGCCAGCAAGCCCTGGACAGGAGGAAACACTGAAGCTTTCTTT. It encodes CASKPWTGGNTEAFF.

The chain employs TRBV11-2 and TRBJ2-7, with 10 bases aligning to TRBD2. This CDR3 has 16 residues. Germline trimming cut 5 bases from V and 0 bases from J; bases unmatched to any gene: 7. Germline V CDR1 and CDR2: SGHAT, FQNNGV. In DNA, the CDR3 is TGTGCCAGCAGCCCCTTAGCGGGAGGCTACTCCTACGAGCAGTACTTC. This gives the protein CASSPLAGGYSYEQYF.

This clonotype was found many times. The chain has TRBV30 and TRBJ2-7, with D unclear. The germline gives CDR1 GTSNPN, CDR2 SVGIG (reference sequence). The CDR3 has 17 residues. Trimming took off 2 bases at V and 7 bases at J, with 27 bases between the two ends. The CDR3 is CAWSLWAGNQLRGEQYF. CDR3 bases: TGTGCCTGGAGTCTCTGGGCTGGTAACCAGCTCCGCGGTGAGCAGTACTTC.

The rearrangement links TRBV12-3 or TRBV12-4 to TRBJ2-5; 8 bases map to TRBD2. With V trimmed by 3 bases and J by 4 bases, 7 bases remained unmatched. CDR3 length: 15 residues. The CDR3 DNA reads TGTGCCAGCAGTTTGAGAGTGGCGGGGGGAGAGACCCAGTACTTC. It encodes CASSLRVAGGETQYF.

This clonotype has just a few counts. The chain uses TRBV11-2 and TRBJ2-6; D not certain. CDR3 length equals 14 residues. The germline CDR1 and CDR2 sequences are SGHAT and FQNNGV. The V and J ends lost 7 bases and 0 bases respectively, with 7 bases between them. The CDR3 is CASTQGSGANVLTF. Here the CDR3 DNA reads TGTGCCAGCACACAAGGCTCTGGGGCCAACGTCCTGACTTTC.